The table lists the clone carrying this T cell receptor (beta chain) with many counts. These data are taken from a study of T cells in Graves' hyperthyroidism and ophthalmopathy. J lost 5 bases, V lost 6 bases, and 26 bases had no gene match. Germline V gene lookup returns CDR1 MDHEN and CDR2 SYDVKM. This CDR3 has 22 residues. TCR beta CDR3 sequences were amplified from RNA transcripts. RT-PCR in the first round (using the HTBI primer set) targeted the TCR CDR3. TCRdb reprocessed the multiplex PCR reads with MiXCR, giving one entry per CDR3 protein. Altogether fewer than 400,000 distinct CDR3 sequences are present, about 15% being singletons, with the ten largest covering roughly a quarter.

Sequencing was done on a sample of blood. This sequence joins TRBV28 and TRBJ2-1, with 12 bases lining up with TRBD2. The TCR was taken from a woman aged 18-29 years with Graves' hyperthyroidism that later progressed to Graves' ophthalmopathy. CDR3 nucleotide sequence: TGTGCCAGCAGCCTGTCGCCTTACCGGACGGAGAGACTAGCGGGAGAGGACAATGAGCAGTTCTTC. This translates into CASSLSPYRTERLAGEDNEQFF.